These 29 T cell receptor beta chains came from one sample sequenced in a study of CD8 T cells in ankylosing spondylitis (TCRdb year 2017). The receptor library was made with 5' RACE. The sequencer listed for this sample is Illumina HiSeq 2500. TCRdb's own reprocessing of the public reads used fastp at Q25 and MiXCR and kept productive beta chains. Each CDR3 protein appears once, grouped with its most common genes and DNA. Here the sample has about 130,000 distinct CDR3 sequences; roughly 13% occur a single time. The top ten hold approximately 3% of the sample. Sequenced sample: blood, either unsorted or a sorted T cell fraction (not recorded which). Source of these receptors: a female donor with ankylosing spondylitis or in good health (not recorded which).

There are a few counts of this clonotype. This chain links TRBV4-1 with TRBJ2-7, with 9 bases fitting TRBD1. Losses at the gene ends were 5 bases for V and 6 bases for J; bases not matched to a gene: 11. CDR1 and CDR2 (germline): MGHRA, YSYEKL. CDR3 length: 15 residues. CDR3 in amino acids: CASSIRDRVRSEQYF. DNA for the CDR3: TGCGCCAGCAGCATCCGGGACAGGGTCCGATCCGAGCAGTACTTC.

This clonotype was seen repeatedly, ten times or more. The J gene is TRBJ2-5, the V gene TRBV5-1, with TRBD2 matching over 8 bases. This CDR3 contains 15 residues. Trimming removed 2 bases from V and 4 bases from J; junction bases left unmatched: 7. The germline gives CDR1 SGHRS, CDR2 YFSETQ. The CDR3: CASSFGAGGGETQYF. DNA for the CDR3: TGCGCCAGCAGCTTCGGGGCGGGAGGAGGAGAGACCCAGTACTTC.

This clonotype was observed a few times. The chain employs TRBV6-2 or TRBV6-3 and TRBJ1-2; D remains ambiguous. CDR3 length equals 13 residues. V dropped 6 bases and J dropped 8 bases, with 16 bases sitting between them. Per germline, CDR1 MNHEY and CDR2 SVGEGT. The CDR3 nucleotides are TGTGCCAGCAGGCAAACAGCCTCGCGGGGCTACACCTTC. The encoded protein is CASRQTASRGYTF.

On this clonotype: A read error may explain this, as a much larger clone is one base away. The V gene is TRBV5-1, the J gene TRBJ2-3; weak D call: TRBD1 (5 bases). CDR1 SGHRS and CDR2 YFSETQ come from the germline V gene. CDR3 size: 15 residues. Here the CDR3 reads CASSLEGRVTDTHYF. CDR3 coding DNA: TGCGCCAGCAGCTTGGAGGGCAGGGTGACAGATACGCATTATTTT. The full variable domain, with the rest looked up from reference TRBV5-1 and TRBJ2-3, is KAGVTQTPRYLIKTRGQQVTLSCSPISGHRSVSWYQQTPGQGLQFLFEYFSETQRNKGNFPGRFSGRQFSNSRSEMNVSTLELGDSALYLCASSLEGRVTDTHYFGPGTRLTVL.

The chain links TRBV20-1 to TRBJ2-2; 9 bases line up with TRBD1. The CDR3 has 15 amino acids. Germline V gives CDR1 DFQATT, CDR2 SNEGSKA (reference sequence). V lost 3 bases and J lost 4; bases outside the gene matches: 6. The CDR3 DNA reads as TGCAGTGCTAGGAAACAGGGGGCCGGCACCGGGGAGCTGTTTTTT. Amino acid sequence: CSARKQGAGTGELFF.

The table lists this clonotype with many counts. V gene TRBV29-1 combines with J gene TRBJ1-1; the D gene is possibly TRBD1 (5 bases). There are 13 residues in the CDR3. Germline loops: CDR1 SQVTM, CDR2 ANQGSEA. V dropped 6 bases and J dropped 2 bases, with 13 bases sitting between them. The DNA of the CDR3 is TGCAGCGTGAGCCAGGGAACCAACACTGAAGCTTTCTTT. Protein sequence: CSVSQGTNTEAFF.

In this sample, this clonotype turned up many times. The chain recombines TRBV5-5 with TRBJ2-5; 9 bases line up with TRBD2. The CDR3 is made up of 15 amino acids. The trim removed 3 bases at V and 1 base at J, leaving 4 bases unmatched. Germline V gene lookup returns CDR1 SGHKS and CDR2 YYEKEE (reference sequence). CDR3 sequence reads: CASSSGLAGQETQYF. CDR3 sequence (DNA): TGTGCCAGCAGCTCGGGACTAGCAGGCCAAGAGACCCAGTACTTC.

The chain is built from TRBV28 and TRBJ2-7, with 10 bases aligning to TRBD1. The CDR3 runs 14 residues. V was pared by 6 bases and J by 3 bases, with 5 bases of the junction left unmatched. Germline CDR1 and CDR2: MDHEN and SYDVKM. The CDR3 region has the DNA TGTGCCAGCAGCCGACGGACAGGGGGCTACGAGCAGTACTTC. Protein sequence: CASSRRTGGYEQYF.

This clonotype occurred a few times. The chain employs TRBV7-9 and TRBJ2-2, with D maybe TRBD2 (6 bases). V lost 5 bases and J 6 bases, leaving 13 bases between the germline ends. This CDR3 has 14 residues. Germline V gives CDR1 SEHNR, CDR2 FQNEAQ (reference sequence). CDR3 nucleotides: TGTGCCAGCAGCCTTTCCGGCGGGGCCGGGGAGCTGTTTTTT. Protein: CASSLSGGAGELFF.

V and J are TRBV18 and TRBJ1-2; 8 positions agree with TRBD1. CDR3 length equals 14 residues. Unmatched junction bases numbered 5, after V lost 4 bases and J lost 4 bases. Germline values: CDR1 KGHSH, CDR2 LQKENI. Here the CDR3 reads CASSQDREGYGYTF. CDR3 DNA: TGTGCCAGCTCACAGGACAGGGAAGGCTATGGCTACACCTTC.

The V and J genes are TRBV30 and TRBJ2-1; 9 positions agree with TRBD2. V shed 1 base and J 2 bases; nucleotides not matched to a gene: 0. CDR1 is GTSNPN and CDR2 is SVGIG in the germline V gene (reference sequence). The CDR3 loop spans 14 amino acids. The CDR3 DNA reads as TGTGCCTGGAGTGGCGGGGGGGCCTACAATGAGCAGTTCTTC. It specifies CAWSGGGAYNEQFF.

V usage is TRBV7-2 and J usage is TRBJ2-7; 12 bases are shared with TRBD1. The CDR3 spans 15 residues. The trim removed 0 bases at V and 9 bases at J, leaving 6 bases unmatched. Germline CDR1 reads SGHTA; CDR2 reads FQGNSA. CDR3 nucleotide sequence: TGTGCCAGCAGCTTAGCCGGGACAGGGGGCGTGGGGCAGTACTTC. Amino acids: CASSLAGTGGVGQYF.

This clonotype was detected ten times or more. CDR3 sequence reads: CASSREGLGVWFF. CDR3 coding DNA: TGTGCCAGCAGCCGCGAGGGACTCGGGGTATGGTTCTTC. V and J are TRBV2 and TRBJ2-1; TRBD2 is a possible D gene (6 bases). V was pared by 6 bases and J by 15 bases, with 21 bases between. Germline V gene data show CDR1 as SNHLY and CDR2 as FYNNEI. This CDR3 has 13 residues.

This clonotype was recorded at least ten times. The chain links TRBV5-1 to TRBJ2-1; no clear D gene. Trimming took 6 bases from V and 7 from J, leaving 14 bases between them. Germline V lookup: CDR1 SGHRS, CDR2 YFSETQ. CDR3 length: 13 residues. CDR3: CASKEGPENEQFF. The CDR3 nucleotides read TGCGCCAGCAAAGAAGGGCCCGAAAATGAGCAGTTCTTC.

This clonotype came up many times. This chain uses TRBV12-3 or TRBV12-4 with TRBJ2-7, with D perhaps TRBD1 or TRBD2 (5 bases each). The CDR3 contains 13 residues. Trimming cost V 3 bases and J 2 bases, with 8 bases left between them. CDR3 sequence (DNA): TGTGCCAGCAGTTTTCGAGGGGCCTACGAGCAGTACTTC. Its protein is CASSFRGAYEQYF.

This clonotype appeared many times. The chain links TRBV5-1 to TRBJ2-3; TRBD2 matches 11 bases. This CDR3 region has 16 residues. Losses at the gene ends were 2 bases for V and 5 bases for J; bases not matched to a gene: 7. Germline CDR1 reads SGHRS; CDR2 reads YFSETQ. The CDR3 bases are TGCGCCAGCAGCTTAATGACTAGCGGGAATGGAGATACGCAGTATTTT. This encodes CASSLMTSGNGDTQYF.

This clonotype was recorded at least ten times. This chain links TRBV7-9 with TRBJ1-6; 9 nucleotides line up with TRBD1. CDR3 length: 16 amino acids. J gave up 7 bases and V 5 bases, and 9 bases lay outside the gene matches. Germline V gives CDR1 SEHNR, CDR2 FQNEAQ (reference sequence). The CDR3 sequence: CASSKDPGQGNSPLHF. For the CDR3, the DNA is TGTGCCAGCAGCAAAGATCCGGGACAGGGCAATTCACCCCTCCACTTT.

This clonotype occurred many times. The chain carries TRBV7-3 and TRBJ1-6; 8 bases match TRBD1. This CDR3 is built from 15 residues. Losses at the gene ends were 3 bases for V and 7 bases for J; bases not matched to a gene: 5. Germline CDR1 is SGHTA and CDR2 is FQGTGA. CDR3 in amino acids: CASSLGQAGNSPLHF. CDR3 DNA sequence: TGTGCCAGCAGCTTGGGACAGGCCGGGAATTCACCCCTCCACTTT.

In its sample, this clonotype was seen a few times. This chain links TRBV6-5 with TRBJ1-1; 8 bases are a match to TRBD1. V lost 2 bases to trimming and J lost 6 bases; unmatched junction nucleotides: 5. Germline CDR1 reads MNHEY; CDR2 reads SVGAGI. This CDR3 has 14 amino acids. The chain's CDR3 is CASSYAGGLSEAFF. DNA of the CDR3: TGTGCCAGCAGTTACGCAGGGGGCCTGTCTGAAGCTTTCTTT.

This clonotype was counted many times. The junction and the germline gene differ at one end; a read error may be behind it. The chain carries TRBV6-5 and TRBJ1-1; the D is unclear. This CDR3 region has 15 residues. Germline assignment: CDR1 MNHEY and CDR2 SVGAGI. The CDR3: CASSDSVGGNTEAFF. DNA of the CDR3: TGTGCCAGCAGTGACTCAGTTGGAGGGAACACTGAAGCTTTCTTT.

This clonotype was counted many times. The CDR3 reads CAISGDSYNEQFF. As DNA, the CDR3 is TGTGCCATCAGTGGTGACAGCTACAATGAGCAGTTCTTC. The chain joins TRBV10-3 to TRBJ2-1, with D possibly being TRBD1 (5 bases). The germline V gene has CDR1 ENHRY and CDR2 SYGVKD. V lost 4 bases, J lost 3 bases, and 7 bases lay in between. The CDR3 is 13 residues long.

This clonotype came up a few times. The chain couples TRBV7-3 to TRBJ1-5; D remains unclear. CDR3 size: 13 residues. Trimming left V 1 base short and J 5 bases short, with 6 bases between. CDR1 is SGHTA, CDR2 FQGTGA, per germline. The CDR3 DNA reads TGTGCCAGCAGCTTAAACCCCGATCAGCCCCAGCATTTT. This codes for CASSLNPDQPQHF.

In its sample, this clonotype was seen a few times. The chain recombines TRBV21-1 with TRBJ2-7; TRBD1 was called by the table and not checked on the DNA. TRBV21-1 is reported as a pseudogene. The CDR3 is 15 residues long. CDR3: CASSPRTVHSYEQYF. DNA for the CDR3: TGTGCCAGCAGCCCGCGGACTGTCCACTCCTACGAGCAGTACTTC.

The V and J genes are TRBV20-1 and TRBJ1-5, with D possibly TRBD1 on 5 matching bases. V shed 1 base and J shed 5 bases, with 12 bases lying between them. This CDR3 comprises 14 residues. CDR1 is DFQATT and CDR2 is SNEGSKA in the germline V gene (reference sequence). The CDR3 reads CSARVGHPDQPQHF. The CDR3 DNA follows: TGCAGTGCTAGAGTAGGACATCCCGATCAGCCCCAGCATTTT.

This clonotype has more than one count but fewer than ten. V gene TRBV18 combines with J gene TRBJ2-5, with D possibly being TRBD1 (8 bases). CDR1 and CDR2 from the germline V gene are KGHSH and LQKENI. CDR3 size: 15 residues. Trimming removed 6 bases at V and 1 base at J, with 15 bases between. CDR3 nucleotide sequence: TGTGCCAGCTCCAAACAGGGGGGGATCCAAGAGACCCAGTACTTC. Translating it yields CASSKQGGIQETQYF.

In this sample, this clonotype turned up many times. The gene calls are TRBV20-1 and TRBJ2-2; 11 bases line up with TRBD2. The J segment lost 0 bases and the V segment lost 6 bases, leaving 6 bases of the junction unmatched. Germline V CDR1 and CDR2: DFQATT, SNEGSKA (reference sequence). The CDR3 runs 16 residues. The CDR3 nucleotides read TGCAGTGCCAGTCTAGCGGGGGGCGCGAACACCGGGGAGCTGTTTTTT. This codes for CSASLAGGANTGELFF.

This clonotype occurred many times. This chain links TRBV12-3 or TRBV12-4 with TRBJ1-2; D is possibly TRBD1 (6 bases). The CDR3 loop spans 14 amino acids. Trimming removed 3 bases from V and 6 bases from J, with 14 bases in between. The DNA for the CDR3 is TGTGCCAGCAGTTTCACCGGGGGCGCTGATGGCTACACCTTC. Translation gives CASSFTGGADGYTF.

The chain is built from TRBV24-1 and TRBJ2-6; maybe TRBD1 (7 bases). This CDR3 spans 17 amino acids. The V and J ends lost 10 bases and 4 bases respectively, with 22 bases between them. Germline V gene data show CDR1 as KGHDR and CDR2 as SFDVKD. The CDR3 loop is CATRPQGKGRGANVLTF. DNA for the CDR3: TGTGCCACGCGGCCACAGGGGAAGGGGAGGGGGGCCAACGTCCTGACTTTC.

This clonotype was detected many times. This chain uses TRBV5-4 with TRBJ2-1, with D possibly being TRBD2 (5 bases). The germline V and J ends were trimmed by 6 bases and 5 bases, with 15 bases remaining between them. Germline-derived CDR1 and CDR2 are SGHNT and YYREEE (reference sequence). The CDR3 sequence is 14 residues long. CDR3 amino acids: CASTVEGGHNEQFF. CDR3 in DNA: TGTGCCAGCACCGTTGAAGGAGGACACAATGAGCAGTTCTTC.